This T cell receptor beta chain was observed in a study of blood T cell repertoires in COVID-19. Study context: The United States, Italy and Spain provided the acute and convalescent COVID-19 samples.

Germline V gene lookup returns CDR1 MNHEY and CDR2 SMNVEV (reference sequence). V was clipped by 4 bases and J by 2 bases, with 15 bases between them. The CDR3 spans 16 residues. Method: immunoSEQ multiplex PCR; TCRdb's copy keeps in-frame clones and lacks some. The sample lists around 200,000 clones; roughly nine tenths were seen once. Sequencing was performed on peripheral blood. The source of this sequence is a woman between 55 and 75 years old with COVID-19, enrolled during active disease. The rearrangement uses TRBV27 and TRBJ1-5, with a tentative D call TRBD1 (6 bases). As DNA, the CDR3 is TGTGCCAGCAGTTCTCAGGGGAGGGGAGGCAATCAGCCCCAGCATTTT. It encodes CASSSQGRGGNQPQHF.